The 25 T cell receptor beta chains reported below all come from one sample, sequenced in a study of blood T cells in healthy people across ages. Sample-barcoded 5' priming and a J-beta primer mix drove a second PCR of roughly 7 to 11 cycles. TCRdb ran MiXCR on the 5' RACE reads and lists one entry per CDR3 protein. The data contain about 970,000 distinct CDR3 sequences, roughly 51% of them singletons. Sample: blood. The receptors shown here come from a woman in her sixties or seventies in good health.

This clonotype appeared a single time. This chain joins TRBV20-1 and TRBJ2-7; 7 nucleotides match TRBD2. This CDR3 comprises 18 residues. V shed 0 bases, J shed 4 bases, and the junction held 18 bases outside the gene matches. Germline CDR1 and CDR2: DFQATT and SNEGSKA (reference sequence). CDR3 nucleotides: TGCAGTGCTAGAGACCCTGGGGCTAGCGGACGAATAACATACGAGCAGTACTTC. Translated, it gives CSARDPGASGRITYEQYF.

The chain has TRBV20-1 and TRBJ2-3, with 10 bases identical to TRBD2. Germline V gene lookup returns CDR1 DFQATT and CDR2 SNEGSKA (reference sequence). CDR3 size: 13 residues. This CDR3 is CRAGTSATDTQYF. The CDR3 nucleotides are TGCAGGGCCGGGACTAGCGCCACAGATACGCAGTATTTT.

This clonotype was seen only once. J is TRBJ1-2 and V is TRBV11-2; TRBD1 is a possible D gene (6 bases). Germline-derived CDR1 and CDR2 are SGHAT and FQNNGV. The CDR3 sequence is 12 residues long. Trimming shortened V by 4 bases and J by 6 bases, and 9 bases separated the two germline ends. For the CDR3, the DNA is TGTGCCAGCAGCTCAGAGGGGGATGGCTACACCTTC. Residues: CASSSEGDGYTF.

The chain employs TRBV20-1 and TRBJ2-1, with 12 bases matching TRBD2. Germline V CDR1 and CDR2: DFQATT, SNEGSKA (reference sequence). The CDR3 totals 17 residues. The ends lost 0 bases at V and 4 bases at J; junction bases unmatched: 7. CDR3 DNA sequence: TGCAGTGCTAGAGATAATAAAGGACTAGCGGGATACAATGAGCAGTTCTTC. This translates into CSARDNKGLAGYNEQFF.

CDR3 region: CASSLKSASTDTQYF. The DNA of the CDR3 is TGTGCCAGCAGCTTAAAGTCGGCTAGCACAGATACGCAGTATTTT. The chain carries TRBV13 and TRBJ2-3; D uncertain. CDR1 and CDR2 (germline): PRHDT, FYEKMQ (reference sequence). This CDR3 spans 15 amino acids. Trimming removed 2 bases from V and 0 bases from J, with 9 bases in between.

This clonotype was recorded once. The chain employs TRBV5-1 and TRBJ2-2; 10 nucleotides align to TRBD1. This CDR3 comprises 16 residues. J was trimmed by 5 bases and V by 4 bases; bases with no gene match: 8. Germline CDR1 reads SGHRS; CDR2 reads YFSETQ. The CDR3 protein is CASSPGDRGSTGELFF. CDR3 coding DNA: TGCGCCAGCAGCCCAGGGGACAGGGGAAGTACCGGGGAGCTGTTTTTT.

CDR3 loop: CASSRASFIYEQFF. CDR3 coding DNA: TGTGCCAGCAGTAGGGCTAGCTTTATCTATGAGCAGTTCTTC. J is TRBJ2-1 and V is TRBV12-3 or TRBV12-4, with a possible D match to TRBD2 (5 bases). This CDR3 has 14 amino acids. The V gene lost 5 bases and the J gene lost 8 bases, with 16 bases spanning the gap.

The chain has TRBV9 and TRBJ2-7; D is uncertain. This CDR3 has 13 residues. Germline values: CDR1 SGDLS, CDR2 YYNGEE. With 1 base removed from V and 7 bases from J, the gap between germline ends came to 12 bases. The CDR3: CASSVLMGDEQYF. For the CDR3, the DNA is TGTGCCAGCAGCGTACTAATGGGTGATGAGCAGTACTTC.

The chain recombines TRBV7-2 with TRBJ2-1; TRBD2 agrees at 12 bases. This CDR3 contains 15 residues. With 5 bases clipped from V and 9 bases from J, the junction kept 8 bases outside the gene matches. The germline V gene has CDR1 SGHTA and CDR2 FQGNSA. This CDR3 reads CASSPTSGRITEQFF. CDR3 coding DNA: TGTGCCAGCAGCCCGACTAGCGGGAGAATCACTGAGCAGTTCTTC.

This clonotype was seen a few times. The DNA of the CDR3 is TGCAGCGTTGGGGCTCATCGGGGCAACGGCGAGCAGTACTTC. It codes for CSVGAHRGNGEQYF. The chain combines TRBV29-1 with TRBJ2-7; possibly TRBD1 or TRBD2 for D (5 bases each). V shed 4 bases and J shed 6 bases, with 19 bases lying between them. This CDR3 contains 14 residues. The V gene's germline CDR1 is SQVTM and CDR2 ANQGSEA.

The gene calls are TRBV20-1 and TRBJ2-1, with D perhaps TRBD2 (5 bases). Trimming shortened V by 2 bases and J by 2 bases, and 10 bases separated the two germline ends. Germline-derived CDR1 and CDR2 are DFQATT and SNEGSKA (reference sequence). This CDR3 contains 14 residues. CDR3 DNA: TGCAGTGCTAGAAGGCGGGCTGCCTACAATGAGCAGTTCTTC. Encoded protein: CSARRRAAYNEQFF.

The chain is built from TRBV6-6 and TRBJ1-5; weak D call: TRBD1 (6 bases). Germline V gives CDR1 MNHNY, CDR2 SVGAGI (reference sequence). Trimming cost V 0 bases and J 3 bases, with 15 bases left between them. The CDR3 spans 17 residues. The CDR3 loop is CASSYSGAGFLNQPQHF. CDR3 coding DNA: TGTGCCAGCAGTTACTCGGGGGCGGGTTTCCTCAATCAGCCCCAGCATTTT.

A few counts support this clonotype. As DNA, the CDR3 is TGTGCCAGCAGCCCCCCCCGCGGGGAGGGCATTTTGGATGAGCAGTTCTTC. Translated, it gives CASSPPRGEGILDEQFF. This chain links TRBV7-8 with TRBJ2-1, with 7 bases aligning to TRBD2. Germline CDR1 and CDR2: SGHVS and FQNEAQ. This CDR3 is built from 17 residues. V lost 5 bases to trimming and J lost 8 bases; unmatched junction nucleotides: 18. Together with reference TRBV7-8 and TRBJ2-1, the CDR3 gives the full variable domain: GAGVSQSPRYKVAKRGQDVALRCDPISGHVSLFWYQQALGQGPEFLTYFQNEAQLDKSGLPSDRFFAERPEGSVSTLKIQRTQQEDSAVYLCASSPPRGEGILDEQFFGPGTRLTVL.

The V gene is TRBV7-9, the J gene TRBJ1-2, with D tentatively TRBD1 (5 bases). The V end lost 0 bases, the J end lost 4 bases, and 12 bases lay between the germline ends. This CDR3 region has 15 residues. CDR1 SEHNR and CDR2 FQNEAQ come from the germline V gene (reference sequence). CDR3: CASSLAGSGTYGYTF. In nucleotides, the CDR3 is TGTGCCAGCAGCTTAGCCGGGTCAGGGACCTATGGCTACACCTTC.

This clonotype showed up just once. V is TRBV6-5 and J is TRBJ1-6; D remains ambiguous. V was shortened by 3 bases and J by 10 bases, with 10 bases between the two germline ends. Germline V lookup: CDR1 MNHEY, CDR2 SVGAGI. The CDR3 covers 13 residues. CDR3 in amino acids: CASSYMVGSPLHF. The CDR3 nucleotides read TGTGCCAGCAGTTATATGGTGGGCTCACCCCTCCACTTT.

This clonotype has just a few counts. V usage is TRBV4-1 and J usage is TRBJ2-1, with TRBD2 matching 12 bases. Germline loops: CDR1 MGHRA, CDR2 YSYEKL. The CDR3 runs to 18 residues. J lost 0 bases, V lost 3 bases, and 6 bases had no gene match. DNA for the CDR3: TGCGCCAGCAGCCACGGACTAGCGGGACTGAGCTCCTACAATGAGCAGTTCTTC. Protein sequence: CASSHGLAGLSSYNEQFF.

This chain connects TRBV5-1 to TRBJ2-7; TRBD1 aligns across 9 bases. The CDR3 length is 14 residues. After removal of 3 bases from V and 6 bases from J, the junction contained 7 bases not matched to a gene. Germline loops: CDR1 SGHRS, CDR2 YFSETQ. For the CDR3, the DNA is TGCGCCAGCAGCTCAACAGGGGGCCATGGCGAGCAGTACTTC. Its protein is CASSSTGGHGEQYF.

Points on this clonotype: A read error may explain this, as a much larger clone is one base away. In DNA, the CDR3 is TGCAGCGTTGAAGCTAACAATGAGCAGTACTTC. This translates into CSVEANNEQYF. The chain has TRBV29-1 and TRBJ2-7; no clear D. The CDR3 spans 11 residues. Germline lookup yields CDR1 SQVTM and CDR2 ANQGSEA. V was trimmed by 1 base and J by 7 bases, leaving 8 bases between them.

The V gene is TRBV4-1, the J gene TRBJ2-1; D unresolved. Germline V lookup: CDR1 MGHRA, CDR2 YSYEKL. Trimming took 4 bases from V and 6 from J, leaving 16 bases between them. The CDR3 extends over 15 amino acids. CDR3 sequence (DNA): TGCGCCAGCAGCCTCCCCCCCGGTTCTTCCAATGAGCAGTTCTTC. Translating gives CASSLPPGSSNEQFF.

This clonotype was found a few times. The V and J genes are TRBV11-1 and TRBJ2-6; D uncertain. From germline, CDR1 is SGHAT and CDR2 FQDESV (reference sequence). The CDR3 is 15 residues long. V was cut by 5 bases and J by 0 bases, with 8 bases left in between. CDR3: CASSLLPSGANVLTF. For the CDR3, the DNA is TGTGCCAGCAGCCTACTGCCCTCTGGGGCCAACGTCCTGACTTTC.

The chain combines TRBV29-1 with TRBJ2-7, with TRBD1 identical over 10 bases. CDR3 length: 11 residues. CDR1 and CDR2 (germline): SQVTM, ANQGSEA. V shed 7 bases, J shed 7 bases, and the junction held 4 bases outside the gene matches. CDR3 in DNA: TGCAGCGGTGAGGACAGGGGGGAGCAGTACTTC. It specifies CSGEDRGEQYF.

V and J are TRBV19 and TRBJ2-3, with D perhaps TRBD2 (6 bases). Trimming removed 5 bases from V and 2 bases from J, with 20 bases in between. Germline V gene lookup returns CDR1 LNHDA and CDR2 SQIVND (reference sequence). The CDR3 is 17 amino acids. The CDR3 DNA reads as TGTGCCAGTAGTGAGGTGAAAACGGGAGAGGTCACAGATACGCAGTATTTT. Protein product: CASSEVKTGEVTDTQYF.

For this clonotype: At one boundary the junction diverges from the germline segment, which might be a read error. The V and J genes are TRBV25-1 and TRBJ1-2, with 10 bases lining up with TRBD1. Germline assignment: CDR1 MGHDK and CDR2 SYGVNS. The CDR3 length is 16 residues. Here the CDR3 reads CASSGQATGGAGGHTF. The CDR3 DNA is TGTGCCAGCAGTGGCCAGGCGACAGGGGGCGCCGGTGGCCACACCTTC.

The chain recombines TRBV13 with TRBJ2-7, with TRBD1 matching 10 bases. The CDR3 has 15 residues. The germline V gene encodes CDR1 PRHDT and CDR2 FYEKMQ (reference sequence). V lost 5 bases to trimming and J lost 5 bases; unmatched junction nucleotides: 9. The CDR3 here is CASSDRQGARNEQYF. CDR3 nucleotides: TGTGCCAGCAGCGATCGACAGGGGGCGAGAAACGAGCAGTACTTC.

The chain links TRBV19 to TRBJ2-5; D is undetermined. Looked up from germline, CDR1 is LNHDA and CDR2 is SQIVND (reference sequence). The CDR3 is 14 amino acids. Trimming left V 3 bases short and J 2 bases short, with 10 bases between. CDR3 region: CASSMARHQETQYF. In DNA, the CDR3 is TGTGCCAGTAGTATGGCTAGACATCAAGAGACCCAGTACTTC.